The T cell receptor (beta chain) under discussion was sequenced for a study of cytomegalovirus exposure and HLA in healthy donors. PCR primers comprised 60 Vbeta and 13 Jbeta primers. Authors' methods: In a later analysis, the count reached tens of millions of unique TCR beta chains, with around 11 million shared. Here immunoSEQ multiplex PCR was the method, and the copy in TCRdb shows in-frame clones only, minus some. From that table come the V and J calls and clone size; the DNA was used to work out D and trimming. The sample has 200,000 or so clones, approximately 82% seen once. Details on this clone: Its antigen is still unknown.

Notes on the study in general: Analysis was performed later, and it showed HLA-associated TCR beta chains to be more clonally expanded than equally common others. Later analysis reportedly placed an Asian-associated ancestry cluster below the approximately 680-donor mean in N-insertions.

This CDR3 is built from 18 residues. Germline-derived CDR1 and CDR2 are MGHRA and YSYEKL. Trimming took 2 bases from V and 2 from J; bases not matched to a gene: 13. Healthy donors of bone marrow made up the group. The chain is built from TRBV4-1 and TRBJ2-5, with TRBD1 matching over 8 bases. The receptor's source is a woman aged 18-29 years in good health and CMV-seropositive. Sequencing used PBMCs. The CDR3 DNA follows: TGCGCCAGCAGCCAAACAGGGACAGGCGTGGCGATACAAGAGACCCAGTACTTC. Protein product: CASSQTGTGVAIQETQYF.